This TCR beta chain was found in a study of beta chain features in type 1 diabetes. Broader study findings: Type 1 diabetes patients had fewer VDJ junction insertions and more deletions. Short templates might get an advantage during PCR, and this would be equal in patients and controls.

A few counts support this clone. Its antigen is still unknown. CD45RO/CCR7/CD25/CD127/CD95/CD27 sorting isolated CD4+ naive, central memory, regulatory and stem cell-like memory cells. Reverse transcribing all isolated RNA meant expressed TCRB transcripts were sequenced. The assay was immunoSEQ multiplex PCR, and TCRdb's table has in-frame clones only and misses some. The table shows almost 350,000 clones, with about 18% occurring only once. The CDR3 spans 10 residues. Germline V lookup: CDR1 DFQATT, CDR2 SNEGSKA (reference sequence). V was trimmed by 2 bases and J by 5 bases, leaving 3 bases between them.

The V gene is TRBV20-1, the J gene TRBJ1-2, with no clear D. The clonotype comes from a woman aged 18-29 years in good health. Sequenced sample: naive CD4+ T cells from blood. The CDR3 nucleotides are TGCAGTGCTAGATATTATGGCTACACCTTC. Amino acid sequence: CSARYYGYTF.